One and the same sample provided the 27 T cell receptor beta chains below, sequenced in a study of blood T cell repertoires in COVID-19. Produced via immunoSEQ multiplex PCR; TCRdb's table is partial and in-frame only. The top ten hold approximately 7.9% of the sample, which has about 240,000 clones, approximately 90% seen once. The sample taken for sequencing was peripheral blood. These receptors originate from a man aged 60-69 years who had recovered from COVID-19.

This chain uses TRBV19 with TRBJ1-5; TRBD1 matches 9 bases. Trimming cost V 1 base and J 3 bases; bases outside gene matches: 4. The CDR3 spans 16 residues. Germline assignment: CDR1 LNHDA and CDR2 SQIVND (reference sequence). CDR3 bases: TGTGCCAGTAGTATAGGGCGGACAGGGGACAATCAGCCCCAGCATTTT. This translates into CASSIGRTGDNQPQHF.

The genes are TRBV6-5 and TRBJ1-2; maybe TRBD1 (6 bases). The V end lost 2 bases, the J end lost 8 bases, and 15 bases lay between the germline ends. This CDR3 comprises 14 residues. The germline gives CDR1 MNHEY, CDR2 SVGAGI. CDR3 DNA sequence: TGTGCCAGCAGTTACGACAGGCGAATCTTGGGCTACACCTTC. Encoded protein: CASSYDRRILGYTF.

The chain employs TRBV3-1 (or the pseudogene TRBV3-2) and TRBJ2-2, with 7 bases matching TRBD1. CDR3 length: 14 residues. V lost 5 bases, J lost 5 bases, and 5 bases stayed unmatched. Per germline, CDR1 LGHDT and CDR2 YNNKEL (reference sequence). The CDR3 sequence: CASSNRGGTGELFF. Here the CDR3 DNA reads TGTGCCAGCAGCAACAGGGGCGGTACCGGGGAGCTGTTTTTT.

The V call is TRBV28, the J call TRBJ2-6, with 9 bases matching TRBD1. The germline gives CDR1 MDHEN, CDR2 SYDVKM. CDR3 length: 17 amino acids. The V and J ends lost 4 bases and 4 bases, in that order; junction bases with no gene match: 8. CDR3: CASSSGTGMSGANVLTF. CDR3 in DNA: TGTGCCAGCAGTTCCGGGACAGGGATGTCCGGGGCCAACGTCCTGACTTTC.

The CDR3, as DNA: TGTGCCAGCAGCCCCGGGGGACAGGGGTCCCGCGAGCAGTACTTC. This gives the protein CASSPGGQGSREQYF. The chain carries TRBV7-8 and TRBJ2-7, with 10 bases that match TRBD1. This CDR3 region has 15 residues. Germline CDR1 and CDR2: SGHVS and FQNEAQ. With 5 bases clipped from V and 6 bases from J, the junction kept 10 bases outside the gene matches.

The CDR3 DNA reads as TGTGCCAGCTTTTTCAGGGGAGGGATGAACACTGAAGCTTTCTTT. This gives the protein CASFFRGGMNTEAFF. This chain connects TRBV6-5 to TRBJ1-1; a weak D match, TRBD1 (6 bases). CDR3 size: 15 residues. With 8 bases removed from V and 0 bases from J, the gap between germline ends came to 16 bases. Germline CDR1 and CDR2: MNHEY and SVGAGI.

The chain recombines TRBV5-6 with TRBJ2-3, with 7 bases that match TRBD1. Germline CDR1 SGHDT, CDR2 YYEEEE. The CDR3 extends over 13 amino acids. Losses at the gene ends were 3 bases for V and 4 bases for J; bases not matched to a gene: 2. Written as DNA, the CDR3 is TGTGCCAGCAGCTCGGACAGGCCAGATACGCAGTATTTT. Protein sequence: CASSSDRPDTQYF.

Notes on this clone: Within the sample, other DNA sequences also encode this same CDR3. The chain has TRBV18 and TRBJ1-1; possible D gene TRBD1, 6 bases. Germline CDR1 reads KGHSH; CDR2 reads LQKENI. There are 14 residues in the CDR3. Trimming took 6 bases from V and 0 from J, leaving 11 bases between them. This CDR3 reads CASSLQGMNTEAFF. The CDR3 coding sequence is TGTGCCAGCTCGCTGCAGGGGATGAACACTGAAGCTTTCTTT. Full variable domain (rest looked up from reference TRBV18 and TRBJ1-1): NAGVMQNPRHLVRRRGQEARLRCSPMKGHSHVYWYRQLPEEGLKFMVYLQKENIIDESGMPKERFSAEFPKEGPSILRIQQVVRGDSAAYFCASSLQGMNTEAFFGQGTRLTVV.

This clone appeared once. V and J are TRBV12-5 and TRBJ2-7; no firm D call. Trimming removed 3 bases at V and 4 bases at J, with 4 bases between. The CDR3 is 11 amino acids. The V gene's germline CDR1 is LGHNT and CDR2 FRNRAP. The CDR3 nucleotides read TGTGCTAGTGGTTTACGGTACGAGCAGTACTTC. This codes for CASGLRYEQYF. Together with reference TRBV12-5 and TRBJ2-7, the CDR3 gives the full variable domain: DARVTQTPRHKVTEMGQEVTMRCQPILGHNTVFWYRQTMMQGLELLAYFRNRAPLDDSGMPKDRFSAEMPDATLATLKIQPSEPRDSAVYFCASGLRYEQYFGPGTRLTVT.

This clone was counted a few times. The V gene is TRBV27, the J gene TRBJ2-2, with D possibly TRBD1 on 7 matching bases. Germline assignment: CDR1 MNHEY and CDR2 SMNVEV (reference sequence). V lost 8 bases and J 1 base, leaving 14 bases between the germline ends. CDR3 length equals 15 residues. CDR3 protein: CASRGTEKNTGELFF. The CDR3 DNA sequence: TGTGCCAGCCGCGGGACAGAAAAGAACACCGGGGAGCTGTTTTTT.

This clone was recorded once. V gene TRBV21-1 combines with J gene TRBJ2-7; the table names TRBD1, a call not compared with the DNA. TRBV21-1 is assigned pseudogene status. This CDR3 region has 21 residues. CDR3 nucleotide sequence: TGTGCCAGCACACACACACATGTAGACAGGGGTAGGGACTATCCTTCCTACGAGCAGTACTTC. It encodes CASTHTHVDRGRDYPSYEQYF.

The chain joins TRBV9 to TRBJ1-6; TRBD1 might be the D (6 bases). The CDR3 totals 14 residues. Trimming shortened V by 3 bases and J by 9 bases, and 13 bases separated the two germline ends. CDR1 SGDLS and CDR2 YYNGEE come from the germline V gene. As DNA, the CDR3 is TGTGCCAGCAGCGCACAGGGCGGCGGTTCACCCCTCCACTTT. This gives the protein CASSAQGGGSPLHF.

The chain carries TRBV4-1 and TRBJ2-3; TRBD2 matches 9 bases. The CDR3 runs 16 residues. V shed 1 base, J shed 1 base, and the junction held 3 bases outside the gene matches. Looked up from germline, CDR1 is MGHRA and CDR2 is YSYEKL. The CDR3 coding sequence is TGCGCCAGCAGCCAAGCCCGGACTAGCGGCACAGATACGCAGTATTTT. Its protein product is CASSQARTSGTDTQYF.

The chain uses TRBV9 and TRBJ1-5; TRBD1 agrees at 7 bases. The V gene end was trimmed by 0 bases and the J gene end by 3 bases; junction bases not matched to a gene: 0. CDR1 is SGDLS, CDR2 YYNGEE, per germline. The CDR3 length is 14 residues. This CDR3 is CASSVEGANQPQHF. In nucleotides, the CDR3 is TGTGCCAGCAGCGTAGAGGGGGCCAATCAGCCCCAGCATTTT.

The chain has TRBV6-5 and TRBJ1-1; D gene ambiguous. Germline lookup yields CDR1 MNHEY and CDR2 SVGAGI. The CDR3 covers 14 residues. V shed 6 bases and J shed 4 bases, with 15 bases lying between them. This CDR3 is CASRTRVVSTEAFF. DNA for the CDR3: TGTGCCAGCAGAACCCGGGTGGTTTCCACTGAAGCTTTCTTT.

The chain employs TRBV3-1 (or the pseudogene TRBV3-2) and TRBJ2-2; 10 bases are shared with TRBD1. There are 14 residues in the CDR3. V lost 6 bases to trimming and J lost 6 bases; unmatched junction nucleotides: 4. CDR1 LGHDT and CDR2 YNNKEL come from the germline V gene (reference sequence). The chain's CDR3 is CASSLGQGAGELFF. CDR3 sequence (DNA): TGTGCCAGCAGTCTCGGACAGGGGGCCGGGGAGCTGTTTTTT.

The chain has TRBV5-6 and TRBJ1-1; 7 nucleotides line up with TRBD1. This CDR3 contains 15 residues. V was pared by 4 bases and J by 1 base, with 7 bases of the junction left unmatched. Germline-derived CDR1 and CDR2 are SGHDT and YYEEEE. In DNA, the CDR3 is TGTGCCAGCAGCGGTGGACAGGAGCCGAACACTGAAGCTTTCTTT. Translating it yields CASSGGQEPNTEAFF.

The chain couples TRBV12-3 or TRBV12-4 to TRBJ1-2, with D tentatively TRBD1 (6 bases). The germline V and J ends were trimmed by 5 bases and 4 bases, with 8 bases remaining between them. This CDR3 has 12 amino acids. CDR3 sequence reads: CASSLDSYGYTF. The CDR3, as DNA: TGTGCCAGCAGTCTGGACAGCTATGGCTACACCTTC.

The CDR3 nucleotides read TGCGCCAGCAGCCATGAGGAGGGAAGAGAAAAACTGTTTTTT. Protein product: CASSHEEGREKLFF. This chain joins TRBV4-1 and TRBJ1-4, with unresolved D. The V end lost 3 bases, the J end lost 8 bases, and 13 bases lay between the germline ends. The CDR3 extends over 14 amino acids. Looked up from germline, CDR1 is MGHRA and CDR2 is YSYEKL.

This clone was seen only once. This chain connects TRBV9 to TRBJ2-2; 8 nucleotides align to TRBD1. Losses at the gene ends were 3 bases for V and 4 bases for J; bases not matched to a gene: 8. The CDR3 runs to 16 residues. CDR1 is SGDLS and CDR2 is YYNGEE in the germline V gene. The DNA for the CDR3 is TGTGCCAGCAGCGCGACAGGGGCCGAGAGCACCGGGGAGCTGTTTTTT. Its protein product is CASSATGAESTGELFF.

The chain employs TRBV5-1 and TRBJ2-7, with 7 bases aligning to TRBD1. This CDR3 has 13 residues. After removal of 5 bases from V and 5 bases from J, the junction contained 7 bases not matched to a gene. Germline V gives CDR1 SGHRS, CDR2 YFSETQ. CDR3 region: CASSENRGDEQYF. DNA of the CDR3: TGCGCCAGCAGTGAAAACAGGGGAGACGAGCAGTACTTC.

The V and J genes are TRBV30 and TRBJ1-2; 7 nucleotides match TRBD1. J lost 0 bases, V lost 4 bases, and 5 bases had no gene match. This CDR3 has 14 residues. CDR1 and CDR2 from the germline V gene are GTSNPN and SVGIG (reference sequence). CDR3 sequence (DNA): TGTGCCTGGATGGGGGACAGAGCTAACTATGGCTACACCTTC. Amino acids: CAWMGDRANYGYTF.

J is TRBJ1-6 and V is TRBV18; weak D call: TRBD1 (5 bases). This CDR3 is built from 16 residues. V was trimmed by 3 bases and J by 3 bases, leaving 12 bases between them. The V gene's germline CDR1 is KGHSH and CDR2 LQKENI. The CDR3 nucleotides read TGTGCCAGCTCACCCTACAGGACTAACTATAATTCACCCCTCCACTTT. This encodes CASSPYRTNYNSPLHF.

The genes are TRBV27 and TRBJ2-5; 9 positions agree with TRBD2. This CDR3 comprises 16 residues. Per the germline V gene, CDR1 is MNHEY and CDR2 is SMNVEV (reference sequence). Losses at the gene ends were 3 bases for V and 0 bases for J; bases not matched to a gene: 5. CDR3 bases: TGTGCCAGCAGTTTCAGGGCGGGGGGGTACCAAGAGACCCAGTACTTC. This gives the protein CASSFRAGGYQETQYF.

Only one count was recorded for this clone. The V gene is TRBV15, the J gene TRBJ2-2, with 11 bases fitting TRBD2. CDR1 is LNHNV and CDR2 is YYDKDF in the germline V gene (reference sequence). The junction had 13 bases not matched to a gene; V was cut back by 1 base and J by 0 bases. The CDR3 is made up of 21 amino acids. The CDR3 here is CATSRGSLAGGRTANTGELFF. The DNA of the CDR3 is TGTGCCACCAGCAGAGGGAGCCTAGCGGGGGGACGAACCGCGAACACCGGGGAGCTGTTTTTT. Complete variable domain (other parts from reference TRBV15 and TRBJ2-2): DAMVIQNPRYQVTQFGKPVTLSCSQTLNHNVMYWYQQKSSQAPKLLFHYYDKDFNNEADTPDNFQSRRPNTSFCFLDIRSPGLGDTAMYLCATSRGSLAGGRTANTGELFFGEGSRLTVL.

The chain carries TRBV10-1 and TRBJ1-5; a possible D gene is TRBD1 (6 bases). CDR3 length: 13 residues. The V gene lost 5 bases and the J gene lost 6 bases, with 11 bases spanning the gap. The germline gives CDR1 WNHNN, CDR2 SYGVQD (reference sequence). The CDR3 DNA sequence: TGCGCCAGCAGTAGTACAGGGCCTCAGCCCCAGCATTTT. Amino acids: CASSSTGPQPQHF.

This clone was found once. CDR3 region: CASSLLGQGVKETQYF. DNA of the CDR3: TGTGCCAGCAGCCTCCTAGGACAGGGGGTTAAAGAGACCCAGTACTTC. The chain uses TRBV5-6 and TRBJ2-5; 10 positions agree with TRBD1. V was pared by 4 bases and J by 3 bases, with 9 bases of the junction left unmatched. The CDR3 runs 16 residues. The germline V gene has CDR1 SGHDT and CDR2 YYEEEE. The whole variable domain, remainder taken from reference TRBV5-6 and TRBJ2-5, is DAGVTQSPTHLIKTRGQQVTLRCSPKSGHDTVSWYQQALGQGPQFIFQYYEEEERQRGNFPDRFSGHQFPNYSSELNVNALLLGDSALYLCASSLLGQGVKETQYFGPGTRLLVL.